This entry describes one TCR beta chain. There are a few counts of this clone. Its antigen specificity is not known. Base qualities are not at hand, and no much larger clone is one base apart. This sample was taken from a study of blood T cell repertoires in COVID-19 (dated by TCRdb to 2020 to 2022). Notes on the research overall: Samples covering the acute and convalescent phases of COVID-19 were provided by collaborators in the United States, Italy and Spain. The prospective study material was composed of cDNA or gDNA derived from T cells, B-cell-depleted T cells, or PBMCs. Subjects who had been exposed to COVID-19, were actively infected with it, or had recovered from it provided the deeply sampled blood TCRbeta repertoires that made up the dataset. The repertoires were released in a freely available public database meant as a resource for research on the immune response to SARS-CoV-2. The samples were drawn from two sources: the first 160 participants of the ongoing ImmuneRACE study, and 950 to 1,500 subjects contributed by 6 global collaborators. A de-identified subject ID, COVID-19 status, age in years and sex were almost always included in the sample metadata. Where HLA class I and class II types were available, the types were taken from metadata supplied by the sample provider, not from assay-based typing.

One collaborating source in Seattle enrolled patients while the patients were actively infected and followed the patients over time throughout the course of disease. Whole blood was collected in K2EDTA tubes by collaborating institutions according to the institutions' own protocols. For TCRbeta analysis, collaborator samples were shipped as frozen whole blood, as isolated PBMCs, or as DNA extracted from either sample type. The immunoSEQ Assay, a bias-controlled multiplex PCR, was used to amplify TCRbeta CDR3 regions from genomic DNA. The paper's processing steps were these. Within the assay, amplification of reference gene primers was used to estimate how many nucleated cells each sample contained. To quantify the absolute abundance of each unique TCRbeta CDR3 rearrangement, sequence reads were collapsed and filtered. Productive Simpson clonality was computed per sample as the square root of Simpson's diversity index over productive rearrangements. The table was pulled from immuneACCESS by TCRdb, which kept in-frame rearrangements only. Such tables lose some clones; where checked, under half of the loss comes from unresolved V genes, and the rest has no known cause. For V, J and clone size, that table is used; D and trimming come from the DNA. The sample includes 65,000 to 70,000 clones, with roughly 86% observed a single time. 16% of the sample goes to the ten largest clones.

There are 16 amino acids in the CDR3, from cysteine to phenylalanine inclusive. CDR3 DNA only is kept here, 48 bases in frame from base 1. Broad study findings and their caveats: The amount of clinical and demographic metadata varied by source and participant and was provided uncurated.

This receptor was obtained from a man between 35 and 55 years old with COVID-19, enrolled during active disease. What was sequenced was peripheral blood. The rearrangement joined TRBV7-5 to TRBJ2-7; the tabulated D call, TRBD2, remains unverified against the DNA. TRBV7-5 is classified as a pseudogene. The DNA sequence follows: TGTGTCAGAAGCTTTTTATTTGGGACTCAGACCTACGAGCAGTACTTC. This translates into CVRSFLFGTQTYEQYF.